This TCR beta chain was observed in a study of T cells in Graves' hyperthyroidism and ophthalmopathy. There were TCR beta CDR3 regions amplified from RNA transcripts. Primed by the HTBI set, a first-round RT-PCR was run on the TCR CDR3. MiXCR, applied by TCRdb to the multiplex PCR reads, yields one record per CDR3 protein. Among 530,000 or so distinct CDR3 sequences listed, roughly 18% were seen once. Exclusion followed for patients with uncontrolled infection, other autoimmune disease, pregnancy or lactation. The CDR3 spans 15 residues. V was pared by 4 bases and J by 4 bases, with 14 bases between. Germline values: CDR1 SGHTA, CDR2 FQGNSA. Only a few counts were recorded for this clonotype.

Sequencing used blood. The chain links TRBV7-2 to TRBJ2-1; TRBD1 might be the D (5 bases). The TCR was taken from a woman younger than 30 with Graves' ophthalmopathy. The CDR3 protein is CASSYDSGAYNEQFF. The CDR3 coding sequence is TGTGCCAGCAGCTATGACAGTGGGGCATACAATGAGCAGTTCTTC.